This TCR beta chain was obtained from a study of CD8+ T cells in alopecia areata. Looking at the study overall: It was oral tofacitinib, at 5 to 10 mg twice daily, that treated patients received. Points from the study as a whole: The link between baseline CD8+ expansion and response remains uncertain with one nonresponder. While tofacitinib was given, many expanded lesional clones persisted in scalp and blood.

The treatment here: oral pan-JAK inhibitor, 5-10 mg twice daily. With respect to this clone: Its specificity is unknown.

It was cDNA, reverse transcribed from extracted RNA, that served as the sequencing template. Sequenced by immunoSEQ multiplex PCR; TCRdb stores in-frame clones only, minus some. This table holds about 97,000 clones, just under 60% found once. Germline V gene data show CDR1 as KGHSH and CDR2 as LQKENI. The CDR3 extends over 13 amino acids. Deletions cut 2 bases from V and 4 bases from J, with 9 bases between. This chain connects TRBV18 to TRBJ2-7; unclear D gene. The clonotype originates from a human donor with alopecia areata. The sample was CD8+ T cells sorted from blood, taken between weeks 55 and 65, from a patient treated with tofacitinib. CDR3 region: CASSPLGVYEQYF. The CDR3 DNA is TGTGCCAGCTCACCATTAGGCGTGTACGAGCAGTACTTC.